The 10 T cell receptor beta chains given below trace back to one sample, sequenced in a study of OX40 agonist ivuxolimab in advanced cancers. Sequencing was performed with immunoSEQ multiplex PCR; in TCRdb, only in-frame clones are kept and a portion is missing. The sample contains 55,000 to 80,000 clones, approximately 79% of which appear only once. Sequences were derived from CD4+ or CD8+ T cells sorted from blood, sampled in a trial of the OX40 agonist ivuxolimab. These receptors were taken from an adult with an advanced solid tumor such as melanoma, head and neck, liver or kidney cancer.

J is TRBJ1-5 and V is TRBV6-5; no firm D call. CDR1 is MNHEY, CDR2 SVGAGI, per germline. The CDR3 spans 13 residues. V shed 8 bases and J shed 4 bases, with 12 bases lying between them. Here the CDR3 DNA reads TGTGCCAGCCGCCGAGACATAAATCAGCCCCAGCATTTT. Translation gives CASRRDINQPQHF.

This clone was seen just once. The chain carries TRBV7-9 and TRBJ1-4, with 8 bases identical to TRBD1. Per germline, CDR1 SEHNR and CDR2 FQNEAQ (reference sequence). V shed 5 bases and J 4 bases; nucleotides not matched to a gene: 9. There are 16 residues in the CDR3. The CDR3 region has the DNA TGTGCCAGCAGCCAATCTGACAGGGGAGATAATGAAAAACTGTTTTTT. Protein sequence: CASSQSDRGDNEKLFF.

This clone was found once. The CDR3 region is CASSQGADTQYF. The CDR3, as DNA: TGTGCCAGCAGCCAAGGCGCAGATACGCAGTATTTT. The chain uses TRBV7-3 and TRBJ2-3; no definite D call. Deletions cut 5 bases from V and 4 bases from J, with 7 bases between. This CDR3 comprises 12 residues. Looked up from germline, CDR1 is SGHTA and CDR2 is FQGTGA.

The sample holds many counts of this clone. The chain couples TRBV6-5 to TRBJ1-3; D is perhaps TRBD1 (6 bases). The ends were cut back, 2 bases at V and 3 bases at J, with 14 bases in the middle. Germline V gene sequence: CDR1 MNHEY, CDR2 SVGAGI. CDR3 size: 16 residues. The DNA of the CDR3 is TGTGCCAGCAGTTACAGGGGACACCTCTTTGGAAACACCATATATTTT. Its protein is CASSYRGHLFGNTIYF.

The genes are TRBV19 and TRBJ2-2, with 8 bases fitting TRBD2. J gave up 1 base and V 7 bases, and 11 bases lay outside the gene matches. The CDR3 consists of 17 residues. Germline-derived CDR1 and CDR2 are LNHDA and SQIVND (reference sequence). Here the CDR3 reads CASTPLWTSWNTGELFF. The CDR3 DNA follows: TGTGCCAGTACCCCACTCTGGACTAGCTGGAACACCGGGGAGCTGTTTTTT.

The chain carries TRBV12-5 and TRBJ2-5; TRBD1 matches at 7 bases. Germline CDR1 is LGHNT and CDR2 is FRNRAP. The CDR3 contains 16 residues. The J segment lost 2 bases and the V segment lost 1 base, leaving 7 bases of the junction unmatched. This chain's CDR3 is CASGLDSTGLQETQYF. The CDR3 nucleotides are TGTGCTAGTGGTTTGGACTCGACAGGGCTACAAGAGACCCAGTACTTC. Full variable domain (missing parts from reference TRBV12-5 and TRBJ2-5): DARVTQTPRHKVTEMGQEVTMRCQPILGHNTVFWYRQTMMQGLELLAYFRNRAPLDDSGMPKDRFSAEMPDATLATLKIQPSEPRDSAVYFCASGLDSTGLQETQYFGPGTRLLVL.

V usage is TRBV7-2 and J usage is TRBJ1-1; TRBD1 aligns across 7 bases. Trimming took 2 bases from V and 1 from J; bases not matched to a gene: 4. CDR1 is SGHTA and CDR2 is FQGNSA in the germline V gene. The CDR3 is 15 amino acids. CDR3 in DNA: TGTGCCAGCAGCTTACTAGGGGGCCAGAACACTGAAGCTTTCTTT. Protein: CASSLLGGQNTEAFF. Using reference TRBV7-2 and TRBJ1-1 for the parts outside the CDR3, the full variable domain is GAGVSQSPSNKVTEKGKDVELRCDPISGHTALYWYRQSLGQGLEFLIYFQGNSAPDKSGLPSDRFSAERTGGSVSTLTIQRTQQEDSAVYLCASSLLGGQNTEAFFGQGTRLTVV.

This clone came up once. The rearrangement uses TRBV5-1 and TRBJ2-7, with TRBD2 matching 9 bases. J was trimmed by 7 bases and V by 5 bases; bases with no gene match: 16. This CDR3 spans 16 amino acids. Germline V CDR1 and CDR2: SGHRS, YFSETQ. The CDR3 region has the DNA TGCGCCAGCAGTTCGTCTGCTGGCGGGGGGGCGAGAGAGCAGTACTTC. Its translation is CASSSSAGGGAREQYF.

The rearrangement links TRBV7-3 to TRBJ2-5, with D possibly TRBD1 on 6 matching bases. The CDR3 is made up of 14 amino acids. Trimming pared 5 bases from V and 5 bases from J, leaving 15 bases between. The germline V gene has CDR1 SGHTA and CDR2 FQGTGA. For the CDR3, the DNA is TGTGCCAGCAGCGCACAGGGATCTCGGGAGACCCAGTACTTC. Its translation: CASSAQGSRETQYF.

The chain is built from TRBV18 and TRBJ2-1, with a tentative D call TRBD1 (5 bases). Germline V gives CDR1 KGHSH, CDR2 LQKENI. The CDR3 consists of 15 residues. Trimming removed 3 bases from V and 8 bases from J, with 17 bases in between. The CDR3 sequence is CASSPVLGLGHEQFF. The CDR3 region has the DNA TGTGCCAGCTCACCGGTCCTGGGGCTCGGACATGAGCAGTTCTTC.